This T cell receptor (beta chain) was obtained from a study of T-cell reconstitution after alpha-beta-depleted transplantation in children. The study's findings and limits: Most T-cell counts and diversity one year after the transplant came from T cells that were newly produced. By about two months after transplant, alpha-beta T cells reportedly arose from several hundred graft clones that had expanded. Recipient T cells and thymic progenitors that survived gave rise to the high TCRbeta diversity observed at day 60 in some patients.

This clonotype came up a few times. Its matching antigen is unknown. V was shortened by 6 bases and J by 8 bases, with 4 bases between the two germline ends. The CDR3 runs 9 residues. TCRbeta library construction was performed incorporating unique molecular identifiers. TCRdb re-derived calls from the PCR reads in MiXCR, one entry per CDR3 protein. The repertoire holds about 98,000 distinct CDR3 sequences, with under 25% as singletons. The sample consisted of PBMCs, taken before TCRalphabeta/CD19-depleted stem cell transplant. The origin of this receptor is a boy younger than 10 with acute lymphoblastic leukemia, due to receive a stem cell transplant. The chain is built from TRBV12-3 or TRBV12-4 and TRBJ1-1; D ambiguous. The CDR3: CASSREAFF. The CDR3 nucleotides are TGTGCCAGCAGCCGAGAAGCTTTCTTT.